This T cell receptor (beta chain) was recorded in a study of blood T cells in healthy people across ages. Primed by a sample-barcoded 5' primer and a J-beta primer mix, a second PCR proceeded for 7 to 11 cycles. Each CDR3 protein is one row after TCRdb ran MiXCR on the 5' RACE reads. The profile shows 1.5 million to 2 million distinct CDR3 sequences, about 31% of them singletons. Turning to this clonotype: The target antigen is unknown.

The CDR3 runs to 14 residues. Germline CDR1 reads SEHNR; CDR2 reads FQNEAQ (reference sequence). The V gene lost 5 bases and the J gene lost 4 bases, with 12 bases spanning the gap. Study-wide results and limits: Unsorted PBMCs prevented conclusive naive versus antigen-experienced comparison.

This clonotype originated in a woman aged 25 to 39 in good health. The chain links TRBV7-9 to TRBJ1-5; D remains ambiguous. Specimen: blood. DNA of the CDR3: TGTGCCAGCAGCGGATGGTATCTAAATCAGCCCCAGCATTTT. Protein product: CASSGWYLNQPQHF.